This TCR beta chain was found in a study of early T cells in non-severe SARS-CoV-2 infection. Study-level background: Sequencing targeted bulk RNA from unsorted whole blood, leaving chains unpaired. The study, taken as a whole, reports: The matching step, a VDJdb search, favored anti-spike CD8 responses and missed private and CD4 specificities.

There are a few counts of this clonotype. Its matching antigen is unknown. Individual cDNA molecules received unique molecular identifiers during library preparation. Each CDR3 protein is one row after TCRdb ran MiXCR on the 5' RACE reads. The sample lists roughly 30,000 distinct CDR3 sequences; 5.7% were seen once. Germline V gene data show CDR1 as SNHLY and CDR2 as FYNNEI. CDR3 length equals 14 residues. With 2 bases clipped from V and 8 bases from J, the junction kept 8 bases outside the gene matches. The genes are TRBV2 and TRBJ1-1; 7 bases match TRBD1. Sample: whole blood. The clonotype originates from an adult who was a healthcare worker with PCR-confirmed SARS-CoV-2 infection or an uninfected control (not recorded which). CDR3 in DNA: TGTGCCAGCAGTGAAAGCCCGGGACAGCCCGAAGCTTTCTTT. Translating gives CASSESPGQPEAFF.